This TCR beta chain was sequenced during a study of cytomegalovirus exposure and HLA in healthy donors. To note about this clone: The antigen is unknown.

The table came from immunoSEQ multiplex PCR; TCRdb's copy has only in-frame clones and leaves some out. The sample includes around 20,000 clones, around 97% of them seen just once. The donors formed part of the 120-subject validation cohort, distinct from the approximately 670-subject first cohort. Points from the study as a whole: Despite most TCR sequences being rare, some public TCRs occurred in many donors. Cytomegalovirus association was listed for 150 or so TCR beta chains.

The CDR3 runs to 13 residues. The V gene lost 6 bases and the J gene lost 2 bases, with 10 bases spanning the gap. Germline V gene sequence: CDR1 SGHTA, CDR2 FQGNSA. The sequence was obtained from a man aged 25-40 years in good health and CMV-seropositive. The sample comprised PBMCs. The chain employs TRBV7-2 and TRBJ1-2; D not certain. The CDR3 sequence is CASRPYSNYGYTF. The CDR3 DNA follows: TGTGCCAGCAGGCCATACTCCAACTATGGCTACACCTTC. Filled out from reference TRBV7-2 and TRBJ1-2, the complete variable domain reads GAGVSQSPSNKVTEKGKDVELRCDPISGHTALYWYRQSLGQGLEFLIYFQGNSAPDKSGLPSDRFSAERTGGSVSTLTIQRTQQEDSAVYLCASRPYSNYGYTFGSGTRLTVV.